The 7 T cell receptor beta chains below all came from one sample that was sequenced in a study of blood T cell repertoires in COVID-19. The method was immunoSEQ multiplex PCR; TCRdb's version includes in-frame clones alone and lacks a portion of them. The table includes tens of thousands of clones, roughly 88% detected once. The sample was peripheral blood. Receptor source: a woman aged 70-85 years with active COVID-19.

The chain's CDR3 is CASSFSGGPYGYTF. For the CDR3, the DNA is TGTGCCAGCAGCTTCTCAGGGGGCCCCTATGGCTACACCTTC. This chain connects TRBV7-2 to TRBJ1-2, with 8 bases that match TRBD1. The germline V gene has CDR1 SGHTA and CDR2 FQGNSA. The J segment lost 4 bases and the V segment lost 3 bases, leaving 4 bases of the junction unmatched. CDR3 length equals 14 residues.

The chain employs TRBV2 and TRBJ2-1; 12 nucleotides align to TRBD2. There are 15 residues in the CDR3. Germline V gene data show CDR1 as SNHLY and CDR2 as FYNNEI. J gave up 5 bases and V 7 bases, and 6 bases lay outside the gene matches. The CDR3 protein is CASIRLAGVNNEQFF. The DNA for the CDR3 is TGTGCCAGCATCCGACTAGCGGGGGTCAACAATGAGCAGTTCTTC.

The gene calls are TRBV18 and TRBJ2-3, with 7 bases that match TRBD2. CDR3 length: 15 residues. Germline CDR1 is KGHSH and CDR2 is LQKENI. The junction had 9 bases not matched to a gene; V was cut back by 8 bases and J by 1 base. The CDR3 sequence is CASLPKAGGTDTQYF. The CDR3 DNA is TGTGCCAGCCTTCCCAAGGCGGGGGGCACAGATACGCAGTATTTT.

The CDR3 nucleotides are TGTGCCAGCAGTAGGACTAGCGGCACAGATACGCAGTATTTT. It yields the protein CASSRTSGTDTQYF. The chain is built from TRBV2 and TRBJ2-3, with 9 bases lining up with TRBD2. The germline V gene has CDR1 SNHLY and CDR2 FYNNEI. The CDR3 spans 14 residues. Trimming removed 5 bases from V and 1 base from J; junction bases left unmatched: 1.

This chain connects TRBV7-9 to TRBJ2-7; a weak D match, TRBD2 (5 bases). The CDR3 covers 15 residues. V lost 1 base and J lost 5, with 15 bases in between. From germline, CDR1 is SEHNR and CDR2 FQNEAQ (reference sequence). This chain's CDR3 is CASSLGRVPRDEQYF. CDR3 nucleotides: TGTGCCAGCAGCTTAGGCCGGGTACCGCGGGACGAGCAGTACTTC.

The J gene is TRBJ1-6, the V gene TRBV5-6, with D uncertain. The CDR3 consists of 12 residues. V dropped 0 bases and J dropped 11 bases, with 6 bases sitting between them. CDR1 is SGHDT, CDR2 YYEEEE, per germline. The CDR3, as DNA: TGTGCCAGCAGCTTGGCGGCGGCACCCCTCCACTTT. Protein: CASSLAAAPLHF.

The chain recombines TRBV12-3 or TRBV12-4 with TRBJ2-3; 10 bases line up with TRBD2. J gave up 6 bases and V 8 bases, and 5 bases lay outside the gene matches. This CDR3 comprises 13 residues. The CDR3 DNA reads as TGTGCCAGCGGTAGCGGGGGGTCGGATACGCAGTATTTT. It is translated as CASGSGGSDTQYF.